Following are 27 T cell receptor beta chains from one sample sequenced in a study of blood T cell repertoires in COVID-19. TCRdb keeps only in-frame clones here, not all; method: immunoSEQ multiplex PCR. The sample has a few hundred thousand clones, about 90% seen once. The specimen was peripheral blood. The receptor source for this set is a woman in her 30s with COVID-19, enrolled during active disease.

V usage is TRBV5-5 and J usage is TRBJ2-7, with TRBD1 as a possible D gene (5 bases). The CDR3 contains 13 residues. Per the germline V gene, CDR1 is SGHKS and CDR2 is YYEKEE (reference sequence). The V end was cut by 2 bases, the J end by 3 bases, with 9 bases between. DNA of the CDR3: TGTGCCAGCAGCTTATCGCAGGGCTACGAGCAGTACTTC. It encodes CASSLSQGYEQYF.

The chain couples TRBV2 to TRBJ2-3; 9 bases map to TRBD2. Unmatched junction bases numbered 9, after V lost 8 bases and J lost 0 bases. Germline values: CDR1 SNHLY, CDR2 FYNNEI. The CDR3 is made up of 16 amino acids. This CDR3 reads CASLAGRALSTDTQYF. CDR3 DNA sequence: TGTGCCAGCCTAGCGGGGAGGGCCCTTAGCACAGATACGCAGTATTTT.

This chain uses TRBV27 with TRBJ2-1; 9 bases agree with TRBD2. This CDR3 has 17 amino acids. CDR1 MNHEY and CDR2 SMNVEV come from the germline V gene (reference sequence). V lost 3 bases to trimming and J lost 7 bases; unmatched junction nucleotides: 13. The CDR3: CASSLGTSTLGWNEQFF. CDR3 sequence (DNA): TGTGCCAGCAGTTTGGGGACTAGCACTTTGGGGTGGAATGAGCAGTTCTTC.

The rearrangement uses TRBV19 and TRBJ2-2, with TRBD2 matching 7 bases. The junction had 8 bases not matched to a gene; V was cut back by 7 bases and J by 6 bases. The V gene's germline CDR1 is LNHDA and CDR2 SQIVND (reference sequence). The CDR3 is 14 residues long. The CDR3 is CASKESGGPGELFF. In DNA form, the CDR3 reads TGTGCCAGTAAAGAGTCGGGGGGACCCGGGGAGCTGTTTTTT.

The chain recombines TRBV18 with TRBJ1-4; no reliable D call. The V and J ends lost 1 base and 8 bases respectively, with 8 bases between them. CDR3 length: 13 residues. Germline values: CDR1 KGHSH, CDR2 LQKENI. The CDR3 coding sequence is TGTGCCAGCTCACCACTTCCAGAAGAAAAACTGTTTTTT. Translated: CASSPLPEEKLFF.

The genes are TRBV7-8 and TRBJ2-4; 12 nucleotides match TRBD2. The length of the CDR3 is 18 residues. V was clipped by 5 bases and J by 9 bases; unmatched bases: 17. Germline V gene data show CDR1 as SGHVS and CDR2 as FQNEAQ. The CDR3 nucleotides are TGTGCCAGCAGCAAAGAGCGCACGGGACTAGCGGGTCCCCGCATTCAGTACTTC. Its translation is CASSKERTGLAGPRIQYF.

This clone has ten or more counts. This chain joins TRBV2 and TRBJ2-5; possibly TRBD2 for D (5 bases). Germline V lookup: CDR1 SNHLY, CDR2 FYNNEI. The CDR3 has 12 residues. V was shortened by 8 bases and J by 7 bases, with 14 bases between the two germline ends. CDR3 sequence reads: CASADRSGTQYF. As DNA, the CDR3 is TGTGCCAGCGCCGACCGAAGCGGGACCCAGTACTTC.

The V and J genes are TRBV2 and TRBJ2-1; TRBD2 agrees at 10 bases. V lost 7 bases to trimming and J lost 10 bases; unmatched junction nucleotides: 13. The V gene's germline CDR1 is SNHLY and CDR2 FYNNEI. The CDR3 is 15 residues long. The CDR3 nucleotides are TGTGCCAGCAAGAGGAGGAGCGGGAGGGCGGAGGAGCAGTTCTTC. The encoded protein is CASKRRSGRAEEQFF. The entire variable domain, with the rest obtained from reference TRBV2 and TRBJ2-1, is as follows: EPEVTQTPSHQVTQMGQEVILRCVPISNHLYFYWYRQILGQKVEFLVSFYNNEISEKSEIFDDQFSVERPDGSNFTLKIRSTKLEDSAMYFCASKRRSGRAEEQFFGPGTRLTVL.

The V gene is TRBV20-1, the J gene TRBJ1-1; D unclear. Deletions cut 6 bases from V and 7 bases from J, with 12 bases between. This CDR3 region has 11 residues. Per germline, CDR1 DFQATT and CDR2 SNEGSKA (reference sequence). The CDR3 DNA follows: TGCAGTGCACGGCCAGGTGTTGAAGCTTTCTTT. This gives the protein CSARPGVEAFF.

The chain couples TRBV15 to TRBJ1-1, with D unclear. The CDR3 covers 13 residues. V was shortened by 1 base and J by 7 bases, with 10 bases between the two germline ends. CDR1 is LNHNV, CDR2 YYDKDF, per germline (reference sequence). This chain's CDR3 is CATSRGGFGEAFF. In nucleotides, the CDR3 is TGTGCCACCAGCAGAGGAGGGTTTGGTGAAGCTTTCTTT. The full variable domain, its missing parts supplied by reference TRBV15 and TRBJ1-1, is DAMVIQNPRYQVTQFGKPVTLSCSQTLNHNVMYWYQQKSSQAPKLLFHYYDKDFNNEADTPDNFQSRRPNTSFCFLDIRSPGLGDTAMYLCATSRGGFGEAFFGQGTRLTVV.

The rearrangement links TRBV5-1 to TRBJ2-5, with D hard to call. Germline loops: CDR1 SGHRS, CDR2 YFSETQ. Trimming pared 6 bases from V and 2 bases from J, leaving 8 bases between. CDR3 length: 12 amino acids. The CDR3 DNA reads as TGCGCCAGCAACAGCCCGCAAGAGACCCAGTACTTC. It encodes CASNSPQETQYF. The variable domain in full, completed from reference TRBV5-1 and TRBJ2-5, reads KAGVTQTPRYLIKTRGQQVTLSCSPISGHRSVSWYQQTPGQGLQFLFEYFSETQRNKGNFPGRFSGRQFSNSRSEMNVSTLELGDSALYLCASNSPQETQYFGPGTRLLVL.

This chain joins TRBV30 and TRBJ1-1; D ambiguous. Germline assignment: CDR1 GTSNPN and CDR2 SVGIG (reference sequence). The CDR3 has 14 residues. Trimming removed 1 base from V and 1 base from J, with 10 bases in between. The CDR3 spells CAWSASGRNTEAFF. DNA of the CDR3: TGTGCCTGGAGTGCCTCCGGTCGGAACACTGAAGCTTTCTTT.

The chain combines TRBV29-1 with TRBJ2-1; a possible D gene is TRBD1 (6 bases). V lost 8 bases and J lost 4, with 12 bases in between. The germline V gene has CDR1 SQVTM and CDR2 ANQGSEA. The CDR3 has 12 residues. Written as DNA, the CDR3 is TGCAGCCTTAAGGGGGATTACAATGAGCAGTTCTTC. Encoded protein: CSLKGDYNEQFF.

The gene calls are TRBV6-5 and TRBJ2-1; the match to TRBD2 covers 12 bases. Germline V gene data show CDR1 as MNHEY and CDR2 as SVGAGI. The V gene end was trimmed by 2 bases and the J gene end by 8 bases; junction bases not matched to a gene: 7. The CDR3 extends over 16 amino acids. CDR3 DNA: TGTGCCAGCAGTTACCGCCTAGCGGGAGGGCCGGATGAGCAGTTCTTC. Amino acid sequence: CASSYRLAGGPDEQFF.

There are a few counts of this clone. This same CDR3 is encoded by further DNA sequences in the sample. The chain joins TRBV5-1 to TRBJ2-7; D might be TRBD1 (6 bases). This CDR3 has 13 residues. V shed 2 bases and J shed 1 base, with 7 bases lying between them. Germline values: CDR1 SGHRS, CDR2 YFSETQ. CDR3 sequence reads: CASSLQGSYEQYF. CDR3 bases: TGCGCCAGCAGCTTACAGGGATCCTACGAGCAGTACTTC.

This clone occurred a few times. The rearrangement links TRBV5-4 to TRBJ1-2; TRBD1 aligns across 8 bases. Unmatched junction bases numbered 11, after V lost 1 base and J lost 3 bases. CDR1 and CDR2 from the germline V gene are SGHNT and YYREEE (reference sequence). CDR3 length equals 17 residues. CDR3 coding DNA: TGTGCCAGCAGCTTGTGGGCAGGGGGCCAGGAGCACTATGGCTACACCTTC. Translated, it gives CASSLWAGGQEHYGYTF.

The chain is built from TRBV28 and TRBJ1-2; no definite D call. The ends were cut back, 10 bases at V and 10 bases at J, with 19 bases in the middle. Germline V lookup: CDR1 MDHEN, CDR2 SYDVKM. CDR3 length equals 12 residues. CDR3 sequence (DNA): TGTGCCACCAGCGATCTGCGGTCCTCCTACACCTTC. The encoded protein is CATSDLRSSYTF.

Comments on this clone: The same CDR3 also results from other DNA sequences found in this sample. V usage is TRBV5-6 and J usage is TRBJ2-6, with TRBD1 identical over 7 bases. The V and J ends lost 1 base and 2 bases, in that order; junction bases with no gene match: 0. This CDR3 comprises 15 residues. The germline gives CDR1 SGHDT, CDR2 YYEEEE. CDR3 sequence (DNA): TGTGCCAGCAGCTTGCAGGGGGCTGGGGCCAACGTCCTGACTTTC. Residues: CASSLQGAGANVLTF.

On this clone: This CDR3 is also generated by other DNA sequences in the sample. The CDR3 DNA sequence: TGTGCCAGCTCACCACGAGCTTCCACAGATACGCAGTATTTT. Protein sequence: CASSPRASTDTQYF. The genes are TRBV18 and TRBJ2-3; D is uncertain. Germline V CDR1 and CDR2: KGHSH, LQKENI. The CDR3 sequence is 14 residues long. Trimming left V 1 base short and J 2 bases short, with 7 bases between.

The chain has TRBV11-2 and TRBJ1-1; D is perhaps TRBD1 (6 bases). V was shortened by 4 bases and J by 7 bases, with 10 bases between the two germline ends. The CDR3 has 12 residues. The germline gives CDR1 SGHAT, CDR2 FQNNGV. The CDR3 spells CASSSSRGEAFF. As DNA, the CDR3 is TGTGCCAGCAGCTCCTCCAGGGGTGAAGCTTTCTTT.

The chain is built from TRBV9 and TRBJ1-4; TRBD1 agrees at 7 bases. CDR3 length: 15 amino acids. Germline CDR1 is SGDLS and CDR2 is YYNGEE. Germline trimming cut 3 bases from V and 4 bases from J; bases unmatched to any gene: 6. The DNA of the CDR3 is TGTGCCAGCAGCGGAACAGGGGCCTTTAATGAAAAACTGTTTTTT. Its protein product is CASSGTGAFNEKLFF.

This clone was seen more than once but under ten times. The rearrangement joins TRBV5-1 to TRBJ2-3; no clear D gene. The V and J ends lost 7 bases and 2 bases respectively, with 14 bases between them. The CDR3 consists of 14 residues. CDR1 is SGHRS, CDR2 YFSETQ, per germline. The CDR3 DNA reads as TGCGCCAGCGCCCGATCACTCGACACAGATACGCAGTATTTT. Protein product: CASARSLDTDTQYF.

The chain couples TRBV19 to TRBJ1-2, with 12 bases aligning to TRBD1. V lost 6 bases and J lost 13; bases outside the gene matches: 15. The germline V gene has CDR1 LNHDA and CDR2 SQIVND (reference sequence). The CDR3 sequence is 15 residues long. CDR3 residues: CASSPMIMGQGAGTF. The CDR3 nucleotides read TGTGCCAGTAGCCCCATGATTATGGGACAGGGGGCCGGCACCTTC.

The chain carries TRBV27 and TRBJ1-5; 9 nucleotides match TRBD1. CDR3 length: 15 amino acids. Germline V gene sequence: CDR1 MNHEY, CDR2 SMNVEV (reference sequence). The junction had 8 bases not matched to a gene; V was cut back by 5 bases and J by 6 bases. The CDR3, as DNA: TGTGCCAGCAGTGTCCAAACAGGGGGCGGTCAGCCCCAGCATTTT. Its protein product is CASSVQTGGGQPQHF.

The gene calls are TRBV28 and TRBJ2-7, with 7 bases that match TRBD1. The V gene end was trimmed by 6 bases and the J gene end by 6 bases; junction bases not matched to a gene: 5. Per germline, CDR1 MDHEN and CDR2 SYDVKM. The CDR3 runs 12 residues. CDR3 in DNA: TGTGCCAGCAGATGGACAGGATCCGAGCAGTACTTC. Its protein is CASRWTGSEQYF.

This clone appeared once. The chain uses TRBV5-8 and TRBJ2-5; 10 bases line up with TRBD1. Germline V gives CDR1 SGHTS, CDR2 YDEGEE. The V gene end was trimmed by 5 bases and the J gene end by 4 bases; junction bases not matched to a gene: 5. CDR3 length: 14 residues. This chain's CDR3 is CASRKTGGGETQYF. In nucleotides, the CDR3 is TGTGCCAGCAGGAAGACAGGGGGCGGAGAGACCCAGTACTTC.

This chain uses TRBV21-1 with TRBJ2-7; TRBD2, the D gene given by the table, was not confirmed from the DNA. TRBV21-1 is a pseudogene. The CDR3 consists of 11 residues. This chain's CDR3 is CASRPEGEQYF. For the CDR3, the DNA is TGTGCCTCCCGACCGGAGGGCGAGCAGTACTTC.